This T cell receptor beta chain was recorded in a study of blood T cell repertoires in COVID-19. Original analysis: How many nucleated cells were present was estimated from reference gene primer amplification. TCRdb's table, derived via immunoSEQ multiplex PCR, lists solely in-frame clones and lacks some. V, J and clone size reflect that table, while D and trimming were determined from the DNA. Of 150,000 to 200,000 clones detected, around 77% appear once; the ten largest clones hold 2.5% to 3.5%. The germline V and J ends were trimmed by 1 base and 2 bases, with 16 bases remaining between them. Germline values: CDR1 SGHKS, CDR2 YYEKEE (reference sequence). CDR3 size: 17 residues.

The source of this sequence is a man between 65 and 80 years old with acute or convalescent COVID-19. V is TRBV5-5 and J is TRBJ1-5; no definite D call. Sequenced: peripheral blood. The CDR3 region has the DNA TGTGCCAGCAGCTTGACCCCCCCCGGGTTTGGCAATCAGCCCCAGCATTTT. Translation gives CASSLTPPGFGNQPQHF. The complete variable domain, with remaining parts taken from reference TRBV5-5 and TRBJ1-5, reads DAGVTQSPTHLIKTRGQQVTLRCSPISGHKSVSWYQQVLGQGPQFIFQYYEKEERGRGNFPDRFSARQFPNYSSELNVNALLLGDSALYLCASSLTPPGFGNQPQHFGDGTRLSIL.